This TCR beta chain was sequenced for a study of blood T cell repertoires in COVID-19. In the study overall: T cells, B-cell-depleted T cells, or PBMCs provided the cDNA or gDNA that served as material.

Generated by immunoSEQ multiplex PCR, the TCRdb table keeps only in-frame clones and is missing some. The sample holds roughly 190,000 clones, about 95% seen once. Sequencing was carried out using peripheral blood. The clonotype was recovered from a man aged 30-40 years with COVID-19, enrolled during active disease.

The CDR3 is CASSIDGRGTNTGELFF. CDR3 nucleotide sequence: TGTGCCAGTAGTATAGATGGGAGGGGAACCAACACCGGGGAGCTGTTTTTT. The chain couples TRBV19 to TRBJ2-2; 7 nucleotides match TRBD2. The germline CDR1 and CDR2 sequences are LNHDA and SQIVND (reference sequence). V gave up 0 bases and J gave up 2 bases; unmatched junction bases: 6. This CDR3 spans 17 amino acids.